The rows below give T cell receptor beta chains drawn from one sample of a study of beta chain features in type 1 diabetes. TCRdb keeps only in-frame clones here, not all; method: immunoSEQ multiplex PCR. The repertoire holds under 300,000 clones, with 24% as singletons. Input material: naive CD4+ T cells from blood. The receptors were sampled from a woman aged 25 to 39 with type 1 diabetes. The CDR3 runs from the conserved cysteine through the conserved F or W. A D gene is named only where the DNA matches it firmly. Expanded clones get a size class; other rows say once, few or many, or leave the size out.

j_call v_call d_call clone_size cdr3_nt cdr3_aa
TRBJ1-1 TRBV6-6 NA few TGTGCCAGCAGGTCTCTTGAAGCTTTCTTT CASRSLEAFF
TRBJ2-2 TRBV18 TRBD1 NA TGTGCCAGCTCACCGGGACAGGGGGACACCGGGGAGCTGTTTTTT CASSPGQGDTGELFF
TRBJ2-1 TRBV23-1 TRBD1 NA TGCGCCAGCAGTCTACGCAGGGGGTTGGGCTACAATGAGCAGTTCTTC CASSLRRGLGYNEQFF
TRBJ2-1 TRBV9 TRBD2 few TGTGCCAGCAGCGCAACCATCACTAGCGGGAGTAGGAATGAGCAGTTCTTC CASSATITSGSRNEQFF
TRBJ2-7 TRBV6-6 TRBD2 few TGTGCCAGCAGTTCTCCCCGGACTAGCGGGAACGAGCAGTACTTC CASSSPRTSGNEQYF
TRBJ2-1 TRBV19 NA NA TGTGCCAGTAGTATAGAGGGGAGTGGGGAGCAGTTCTTC CASSIEGSGEQFF
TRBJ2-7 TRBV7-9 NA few TGTGCCAGCAGCTCCGACACCTACGAGCAGTACTTC CASSSDTYEQYF
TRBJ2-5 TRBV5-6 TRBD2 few TGTGCCAGCGAGACTAGCGGGAGCCGGGAGACCCAGTACTTC CASETSGSRETQYF
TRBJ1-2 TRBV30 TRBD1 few TGTGCCTGGAGTCGGACAGGGGACTATGGCTACACCTTC CAWSRTGDYGYTF
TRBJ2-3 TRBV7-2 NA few TGTGCCAGCAGCCGACAGGAAGGGCTGACAGATACGCAGTATTTT CASSRQEGLTDTQYF
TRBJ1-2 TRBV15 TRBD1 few TGTGCCACCAGCAGTAGCCGGGACAGCTATGGCTACACCTTC CATSSSRDSYGYTF
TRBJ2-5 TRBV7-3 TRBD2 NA TGTGCCAGCAGCTTAACGGGACTAGCGGGAGTGGAGACCCAGTACTTC CASSLTGLAGVETQYF
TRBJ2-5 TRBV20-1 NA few TGCAGTGCTTTTAATCAAGAGACCCAGTACTTC CSAFNQETQYF
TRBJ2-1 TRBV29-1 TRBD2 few TGCAGCGTCGATGGACTAGCGGACAATGAGCAGTTCTTC CSVDGLADNEQFF
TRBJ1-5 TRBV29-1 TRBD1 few TGCAGCGCTGGACAGGGCGAACAGCCCCAGCATTTT CSAGQGEQPQHF
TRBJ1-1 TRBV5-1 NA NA TGCGCCAGCAGCTCCGACGGGAGGAACACTGAAGCTTTCTTT CASSSDGRNTEAFF
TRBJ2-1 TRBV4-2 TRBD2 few TGTGCCAGCAGCCCGGGACTAGCGGGAGGTCTGAATGAGCAGTTCTTC CASSPGLAGGLNEQFF
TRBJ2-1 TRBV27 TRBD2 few TGTGCCAGCAGTCCATTAGCGGGAGGCACGAACAATGAGCAGTTCTTC CASSPLAGGTNNEQFF
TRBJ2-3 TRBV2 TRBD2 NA TGTGCCAGCAGCTCACTAGCGGGAGGGATAGATACGCAGTATTTT CASSSLAGGIDTQYF
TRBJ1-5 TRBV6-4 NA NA TGTGCCAGCAGTGAGGACAGCGGGGGAGGTCAGCCCCAGCATTTT CASSEDSGGGQPQHF
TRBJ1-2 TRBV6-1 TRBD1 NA TGTGCCAGCCGGGGACAGGAAACATATGGCTACACCTTC CASRGQETYGYTF
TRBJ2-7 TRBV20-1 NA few TGCAGTGTGACAGCCTCCTACGAGCAGTACTTC CSVTASYEQYF
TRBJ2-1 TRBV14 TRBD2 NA TGTGCCAGCAGCCAAAGGGGACTAGCGGGACGGGCGAGCTCCTACAATGAGCAGTTCTTC CASSQRGLAGRASSYNEQFF
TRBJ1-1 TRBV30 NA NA TGTGCCTGGAGTTTACTAGCTGAAGCTTTCTTT CAWSLLAEAFF
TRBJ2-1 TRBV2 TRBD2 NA TGTGCCAGTTTCGGACTAGCGGGAGGCCAGCCCTACAATGAGCAGTTCTTC CASFGLAGGQPYNEQFF
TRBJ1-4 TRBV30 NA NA TGTGCCTGGAGTGTAAACAGTGAAAAACTGTTTTTT CAWSVNSEKLFF
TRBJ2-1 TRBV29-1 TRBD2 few TGCAGCGTAGCCGGGACTAGCGGGAGGGTCGATGAGCAGTTCTTC CSVAGTSGRVDEQFF
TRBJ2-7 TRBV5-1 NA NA TGCGCCAGCAGAAACAGCTCCTACGAGCAGTACTTC CASRNSSYEQYF
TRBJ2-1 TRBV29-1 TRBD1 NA TGCAGCGTGGGGGACAGGGAGATGGGTGAGCAGTTCTTC CSVGDREMGEQFF
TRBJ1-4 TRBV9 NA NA TGTGCCAGCAGCATTTCGCCAGGGGACGGTGAAAAACTGTTTTTT CASSISPGDGEKLFF
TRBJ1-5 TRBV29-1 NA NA TGCAGCGTTGGGGGGGGGTTGGGTCAGCCCCAGCATTTT CSVGGGLGQPQHF
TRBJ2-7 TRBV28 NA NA TGTGCCAGCAGTGGATCGGGGGAGGGGGTGCACGAGCAGTACTTC CASSGSGEGVHEQYF
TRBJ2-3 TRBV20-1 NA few TGCAGTGCAGCTACCCCAGATACGCAGTATTTT CSAATPDTQYF
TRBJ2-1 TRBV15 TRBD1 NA TGTGCCACCAGCGTAGTGTCCGGGACAGGCAGCAATGAGCAGTTCTTC CATSVVSGTGSNEQFF
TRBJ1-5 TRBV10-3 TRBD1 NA TGTGCCATCAGTGAGTCAGGGGGCAGCAATCAGCCCCAGCATTTT CAISESGGSNQPQHF
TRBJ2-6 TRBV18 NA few TGTGCCAGCTCACCGCAGGGCATAGGCTCTGGGGCCAACGTCCTGACTTTC CASSPQGIGSGANVLTF
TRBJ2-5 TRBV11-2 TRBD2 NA TGTGCCAGCAGCTTAGTATTCGAGCGGGAGAGTGAGACCCAGTACTTC CASSLVFERESETQYF
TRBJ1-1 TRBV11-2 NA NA TGTGCCAGCAGCCTCAGCAGGGCCACTGAAGCTTTCTTT CASSLSRATEAFF
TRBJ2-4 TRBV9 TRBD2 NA TGTGCCAGCAGCGTAGCGGGAGGGCCTCTAAACATTCAGTACTTC CASSVAGGPLNIQYF
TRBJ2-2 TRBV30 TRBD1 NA TGTGCCTGGGGGACAGGGGTCACCGGGGAGCTGTTTTTT CAWGTGVTGELFF
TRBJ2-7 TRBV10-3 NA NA TGTGCCATCACCTCCGGGAGCTCCTACGAGCAGTACTTC CAITSGSSYEQYF
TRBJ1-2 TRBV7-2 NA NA TGTGCCAGCAGCTCCGGAGGGGACTTCGGCTACACCTTC CASSSGGDFGYTF
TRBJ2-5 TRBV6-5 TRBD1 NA TGTGCCACCTCGGCAGGGGGAGAGACCCAGTACTTC CATSAGGETQYF
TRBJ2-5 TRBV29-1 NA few TGCAGCGTACTGACTAGGGAAGAGACCCAGTACTTC CSVLTREETQYF
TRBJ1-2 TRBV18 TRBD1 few TGTGCCAGCTCCCCGGGACAGGACTATGGCTACACCTTC CASSPGQDYGYTF
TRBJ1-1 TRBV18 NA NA TGTGCCAGCTCCACTGGGGGGGTCGAGGCTTTCTTT CASSTGGVEAFF
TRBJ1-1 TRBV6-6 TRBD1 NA TGTGCCAGCAGTTTGGGACAGGGGGTAATGACTGAAGCTTTCTTT CASSLGQGVMTEAFF